This note documents a single T cell receptor beta chain sequence. What it recognizes is unknown. No conserved phenylalanine or tryptophan ends this CDR3, so it is likely a read error. A primer matching the constant region was used to make TCR beta cDNA from 450 to 500 ng of total RNA. Generation of the TCR beta libraries relied on three nested multiplex PCR rounds using slightly modified ARM-PCR. The first two PCR rounds used TRBV1-TRBV30 primers with a Cbeta primer, roughly 10 cycles each. TCRdb recomputed calls from the multiplex PCR reads with MiXCR, one row per CDR3 protein. The sample yields 37,000 or so distinct CDR3 sequences, around 80% seen once. This entry belongs to a study of tumor-infiltrating lymphocytes in primary liver carcinoma. For the study at large: Tumor stage was T1-T3 N0M0, and tumor size was roughly 4 to 10 cm across. Study-wide results and limits: Tumor tissue displayed a significantly greater top-250-clone fraction than blood (p = 0.039).

From around 20-30 mg of unsorted bulk tissue, DNA and RNA were co-extracted together. CDR1 is MDHEN and CDR2 is SYDVKM in the germline V gene. The CDR3 loop spans 16 amino acids. The specimen was tumor-adjacent normal liver tissue. The sequence came from a middle-aged man with primary liver carcinoma and hepatitis B virus infection. This rearrangement joins TRBV28 to TRBJ1-1; D not resolved. The CDR3 sequence: CASSLKLSGSGTKAFL. The CDR3 region has the DNA TGTGCCAGCAGTTTAAAATTGTCGGGGAGCGGCACTAAAGCTTTCTTG.